This TCR beta chain was profiled in a study of CD8 T cells in Susac syndrome. At the level of the study: Patients with Susac syndrome were therapy-naive, on corticosteroids, or on intravenous immunoglobulin alone at the time that blood was drawn. The study's findings and limits: Regarding the TCR sequencing and HLA analysis, the study admitted that a relatively small number of individuals were involved.

V lost 3 bases and J lost 2, with 16 bases in between. This CDR3 comprises 16 residues. Germline V CDR1 and CDR2: KGHSY, FQNENV. In regard to this clonotype: No antigen is known for it.

After extraction with the RNeasy kit, about 0.5 to 1 ug of the RNA was reverse transcribed using random hexamers. The TCR beta CDR3 was amplified by immunoSEQ multiplex PCR across 54 Vbeta, 13 Jbeta. A single record per CDR3 protein comes from TCRdb applying MiXCR to the immunoSEQ multiplex PCR reads. The profile shows more than 95,000 distinct CDR3 sequences, around 94% of them singletons. The source of this sequence is a human donor with Susac syndrome. Sequenced input: CD8+ T cells from PBMCs. V gene TRBV16 combines with J gene TRBJ1-2; the D gene is possibly TRBD1 (6 bases). CDR3 bases: TGTGCCAGCAGCCATCAACCGGGACACCCCAACTATGGCTACACCTTC. It codes for CASSHQPGHPNYGYTF.